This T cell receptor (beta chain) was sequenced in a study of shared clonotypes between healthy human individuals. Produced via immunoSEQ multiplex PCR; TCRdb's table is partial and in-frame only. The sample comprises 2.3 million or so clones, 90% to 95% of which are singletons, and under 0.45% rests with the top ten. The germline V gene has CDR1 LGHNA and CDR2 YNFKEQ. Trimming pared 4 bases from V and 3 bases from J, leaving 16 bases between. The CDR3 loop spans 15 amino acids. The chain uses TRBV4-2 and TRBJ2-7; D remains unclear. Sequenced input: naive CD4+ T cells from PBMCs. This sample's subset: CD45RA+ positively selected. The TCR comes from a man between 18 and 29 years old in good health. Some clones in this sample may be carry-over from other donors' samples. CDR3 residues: CASSRRSEVGYEQYF. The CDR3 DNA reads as TGTGCCAGCAGCCGACGGTCCGAGGTGGGCTACGAGCAGTACTTC.